The sequence of this T cell receptor (beta chain) was determined in a study of blood T cell repertoires in COVID-19. Study context: Samples representing acute and convalescent COVID-19 were sourced from the United States, Italy and Spain. PBMCs, B-cell-depleted T cells, or T cells provided the cDNA or gDNA that made up the material.

Produced via immunoSEQ multiplex PCR; TCRdb's table is partial and in-frame only. Of more than 45,000 clones detected, around 90% appear once; the ten largest clones hold 2.5% to 3.5%. The CDR3 consists of 16 residues. The V segment lost 4 bases and the J segment 0 bases; nucleotides outside the gene matches: 4. Germline assignment: CDR1 LGHNA and CDR2 YNFKEQ. This chain uses TRBV4-2 with TRBJ2-2; 8 positions agree with TRBD2. This clonotype was sampled from a human donor in a cohort sampled during active COVID-19. Input material: peripheral blood. CDR3: CASSRTSGSNTGELFF. As DNA, the CDR3 is TGTGCCAGCAGCCGAACTAGCGGATCGAACACCGGGGAGCTGTTTTTT.